These T cell receptor beta chains were read from a single sample in a study of blood T cell repertoires in COVID-19. Generated by immunoSEQ multiplex PCR, the TCRdb table keeps only in-frame clones and is missing some. Of about 160,000 clones listed, roughly 80% are singletons. The sample taken for sequencing was peripheral blood. The receptors come from a woman aged 80 or over with acute or convalescent COVID-19. The CDR3 runs from the conserved cysteine through the conserved F or W.

V gene,CDR3 protein
TRBV7-3,CASSRYIAGQGTDTQYF
TRBV3-1/TRBV3-2,CASSQDLRQGMYNEQFF
TRBV11-3,CASFPRGTDNSPLHF
TRBV7-2,CASSSGQGAFGEQFF
TRBV9,CASSAGGTNRNTIYF
TRBV6-1,CASSELGQGFSNYGYTF
TRBV12-5,CATGRDQETQYF
TRBV9,CASSVEREIPYNEQFF
TRBV9,CASSVVPPPLSSGNTIYF
TRBV5-5,CASSLDRQGINYGYTF
TRBV3-1/TRBV3-2,CASSPRGGEGAGELFF
TRBV2,CASSDGSALETQYF
TRBV7-8,CASSLPGYYEQYF
TRBV5-4,CASSLANQEGYTF
TRBV6-1,CASSEARAGVYGLQETQYF